This T cell receptor (beta chain) is drawn from a study of cytomegalovirus exposure and HLA in healthy donors. Study outcomes and limitations: Earlier analysis found most TCR beta V segments productive about 90% or about 30% of the time.

To note about this clone: Antigen unknown.

The CDR3 is made up of 14 amino acids. Germline V CDR1 and CDR2: SGHTA, FQGTGA. V was pared by 4 bases and J by 5 bases, with 4 bases of the junction left unmatched. Vbeta (60) and Jbeta (13) primers were used in the PCR. Measured with immunoSEQ multiplex PCR; TCRdb has only the in-frame clones, and not every one. The sample data list 65,000 to 80,000 clones. The receptor's source is a female donor in good health and CMV-seropositive. The gene calls are TRBV7-3 and TRBJ2-5; 10 bases align to TRBD2. The source material was PBMCs. CDR3 sequence: CASSSSGSRETQYF. The CDR3 DNA sequence: TGTGCCAGCAGCTCTAGCGGGAGTAGGGAGACCCAGTACTTC.